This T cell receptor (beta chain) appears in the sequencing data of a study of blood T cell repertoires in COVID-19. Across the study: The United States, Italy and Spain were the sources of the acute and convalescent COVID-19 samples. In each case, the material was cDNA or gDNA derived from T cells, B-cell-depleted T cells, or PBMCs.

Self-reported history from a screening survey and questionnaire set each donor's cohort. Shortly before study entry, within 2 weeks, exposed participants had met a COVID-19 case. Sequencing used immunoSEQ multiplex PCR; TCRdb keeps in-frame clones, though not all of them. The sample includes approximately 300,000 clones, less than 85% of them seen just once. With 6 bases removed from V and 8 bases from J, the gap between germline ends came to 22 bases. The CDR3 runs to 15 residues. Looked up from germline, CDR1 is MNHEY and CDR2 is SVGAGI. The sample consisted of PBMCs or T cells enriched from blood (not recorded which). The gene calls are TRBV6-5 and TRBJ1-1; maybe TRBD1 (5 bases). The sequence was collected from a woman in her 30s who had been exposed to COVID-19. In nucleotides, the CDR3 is TGTGCCAGCAGACCTCACCGAATAGACAGCGACGAAGCTTTCTTT. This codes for CASRPHRIDSDEAFF.